These T cell receptor beta chains were read from a single sample in a study of blood T cells in healthy people across ages. TCRdb itself ran the 5' RACE reads through MiXCR, one entry per CDR3 protein. The sample has approximately 940,000 distinct CDR3 sequences, roughly 52% seen once. The sequencing sample was made of blood. The source of these receptors is a man in his thirties or forties in good health. CDR3s include the opening cysteine and the closing phenylalanine or tryptophan. A D gene is named only where the DNA matches it firmly. Size is omitted from some rows. Given values are once, few, many or a class for expanded clones.

J,D,V,size,CDR3,DNA
TRBJ2-5,.,TRBV12-3/TRBV12-4,.,CASSGGLRVKNEQYF,TGTGCCAGCAGTGGGGGACTTCGGGTAAAAAATGAGCAGTACTTC
TRBJ2-7,.,TRBV6-1,.,CASSGGFYEQYF,TGTGCCAGCAGTGGGGGATTCTACGAGCAGTACTTC
TRBJ1-5,TRBD1,TRBV12-3/TRBV12-4,.,CASSFGGQSNQPQHF,TGTGCCAGCAGTTTCGGGGGACAGAGCAATCAGCCCCAGCATTTT
TRBJ2-5,.,TRBV27,.,CASSSGSPGMETQYF,TGTGCCAGCAGTTCCGGTTCCCCCGGGATGGAGACCCAGTACTTC
TRBJ2-5,.,TRBV10-3,many,CAIRDSGGQETQYF,TGTGCCATCAGGGACTCCGGGGGCCAAGAGACCCAGTACTTC
TRBJ1-4,.,TRBV20-1,few,CSARDAGRLNEKLFF,TGCAGTGCTAGAGATGCCGGACGGCTTAATGAAAAACTGTTTTTT
TRBJ2-5,.,TRBV29-1,few,CSVRQGRGWETQYF,TGCAGCGTCCGACAGGGGAGGGGATGGGAGACCCAGTACTTC
TRBJ1-4,.,TRBV12-3/TRBV12-4,.,CASTSGHSSEKLFF,TGTGCCAGCACCTCGGGACACTCAAGCGAAAAACTGTTTTTT
TRBJ2-7,.,TRBV4-2,.,CASSQRSYGRYF,TGTGCCAGCAGCCAACGCTCCTACGGGCGGTACTTC
TRBJ2-7,.,TRBV2,.,CASSGDFREQYF,TGTGCCAGCAGTGGGGACTTTAGGGAGCAGTACTTC
TRBJ1-2,TRBD1,TRBV20-1,.,CSALGQGAYLYGYTF,TGCAGTGCTCTCGGCCAGGGGGCCTACCTCTATGGCTACACCTTC
TRBJ1-6,.,TRBV20-1,few,CSVGHDSPLHF,TGCAGTGTAGGACATGATTCACCCCTCCACTTT
TRBJ1-2,.,TRBV29-1,few,CSVGHSDGYTF,TGCAGCGTTGGACACTCGGATGGCTACACCTTC
TRBJ2-1,.,TRBV7-9,.,CASSPTLGDHDEQFF,TGTGCCAGCAGCCCGACTCTCGGAGACCATGATGAGCAGTTCTTC
TRBJ2-3,.,TRBV12-3/TRBV12-4,.,CASSLGRGIAQYF,TGTGCCAGCAGTTTAGGCCGAGGAATTGCGCAGTATTTT
TRBJ1-1,.,TRBV20-1,.,CSASKTGSGVTEAFF,TGCAGTGCTTCAAAGACCGGGAGCGGGGTCACTGAAGCTTTCTTT
TRBJ2-7,TRBD2,TRBV20-1,.,CSAQERGGYYEQYF,TGCAGTGCTCAAGAGCGGGGGGGCTACTACGAGCAGTACTTC
TRBJ2-5,.,TRBV3-1,.,CASSLAERQETQYF,TGTGCCAGCAGCTTAGCGGAGCGCCAAGAGACCCAGTACTTC
TRBJ2-5,.,TRBV11-1,many,CASSLGQIQETQYF,TGTGCCAGCAGCTTAGGACAGATCCAAGAGACCCAGTACTTC
TRBJ2-4,TRBD2,TRBV5-4,.,CASSFTSENIQYF,TGTGCCAGCAGCTTTACTAGCGAGAACATTCAGTACTTC
TRBJ2-7,TRBD2,TRBV7-9,.,CASSLGAAGGLNEQYF,TGTGCCAGCAGCTTAGGGGCAGCGGGGGGTCTAAATGAGCAGTACTTC
TRBJ2-3,TRBD2,TRBV5-1,few,CASSLGRTSPDTQYF,TGCGCCAGCAGCTTGGGCAGGACTAGTCCAGATACGCAGTATTTT
TRBJ2-1,.,TRBV29-1,.,CSVGARGQFF,TGCAGCGTTGGGGCCCGTGGGCAGTTCTTC
TRBJ1-6,.,TRBV13,.,CASSFDAGKHNSPHHF,TGTGCCAGCAGCTTCGATGCAGGGAAGCATAATTCACCCCACCACTTT
TRBJ2-5,TRBD1,TRBV20-1,once,CSAHRTGGDETQYF,TGCAGTGCCCACCGGACAGGGGGCGATGAGACCCAGTACTTC
TRBJ2-3,.,TRBV20-1,few,CSAPGLNTDTQYF,TGCAGTGCTCCGGGACTTAACACAGATACGCAGTATTTT
TRBJ2-3,.,TRBV12-3/TRBV12-4,.,CASSFPSDTQYF,TGCGCCAGCAGCTTTCCCTCAGATACGCAGTATTTT
TRBJ2-5,.,TRBV6-1,once,CASEGDQPVYNEQYF,TGTGCCAGCGAGGGGGACCAACCCGTATACAATGAGCAGTACTTC
TRBJ1-5,.,TRBV9,.,CASSVEGRINQPQHF,TGTGCCAGCAGCGTAGAGGGCAGAATCAATCAGCCCCAGCATTTT
TRBJ2-1,.,TRBV12-3/TRBV12-4,once,CASSSQSRGNEQFF,TGTGCCAGCAGTTCCCAAAGCCGCGGCAATGAGCAGTTCTTC
TRBJ2-1,TRBD2,TRBV4-1,few,CASSPKRGDEQFF,TGCGCCAGCAGCCCCAAGCGGGGGGATGAGCAGTTCTTC
TRBJ1-5,.,TRBV15,.,CATSPTSQVQPQHF,TGTGCCACCAGCCCCACTTCCCAGGTCCAGCCCCAGCATTTT
TRBJ1-2,.,TRBV6-1,.,CASSPGALYGYTF,TGTGCCAGCAGTCCCGGGGCCTTGTATGGCTACACCTTC
TRBJ2-7,TRBD1,TRBV20-1,few,CSARSVRDRVHEQYF,TGCAGTGCTAGGTCCGTTAGGGACAGGGTCCACGAGCAGTACTTC
TRBJ2-7,.,TRBV2,few,CASSEFYEQYF,TGTGCCAGCAGTGAATTCTACGAGCAGTACTTC
TRBJ2-1,.,TRBV15,few,CATSRDVPSSYNEQFF,TGTGCCACCAGCAGAGATGTCCCGAGCTCCTACAATGAGCAGTTCTTC
TRBJ1-6,.,TRBV5-1,few,CASSLAGIPNSPLHF,TGCGCCAGCAGCTTGGCAGGGATCCCGAATTCACCCCTCCACTTT
TRBJ2-1,.,TRBV7-9,.,CASSGGDSRNEQFF,TGTGCCAGCAGCGGGGGGGACAGCCGAAATGAGCAGTTCTTC
TRBJ1-1,.,TRBV3-1,once,CASSQPRAGLNTEAFF,TGTGCCAGCAGCCAACCCAGGGCAGGTCTGAACACTGAAGCTTTCTTT
TRBJ2-1,.,TRBV29-1,few,CSVESSEQFF,TGCAGCGTTGAGAGTTCAGAGCAGTTCTTC
TRBJ2-3,TRBD2,TRBV6-5,.,CASSYSTGLGQTQYF,TGTGCCAGCAGTTACTCAACCGGACTAGGCCAGACGCAGTATTTT
TRBJ2-7,.,TRBV28,few,CASTHLQDAGYEQYF,TGTGCCAGCACCCATCTACAGGATGCGGGGTACGAGCAGTACTTC
TRBJ2-3,TRBD2,TRBV20-1,few,CSARDPTSPTQYF,TGCAGTGCTAGAGATCCGACTAGCCCTACGCAGTATTTT
TRBJ2-3,.,TRBV5-6,few,CASGESGTDTQYF,TGTGCCAGCGGCGAAAGCGGCACAGATACGCAGTATTTT
TRBJ1-2,.,TRBV3-1,once,CASSRQPANYGYTF,TGTGCCAGCAGCCGCCAGCCCGCTAACTATGGCTACACCTTC
TRBJ2-3,.,TRBV4-2,.,CAGRAGTTSTDTQYF,TGTGCCGGCAGAGCCGGGACAACTAGCACAGATACGCAGTATTTT
TRBJ2-1,TRBD2,TRBV29-1,.,CSGAVGTSDYNEQFF,TGCAGCGGGGCGGTCGGGACTAGCGACTACAATGAGCAGTTCTTC
TRBJ2-5,TRBD1,TRBV27,once,CASSPWTGALLEQYF,TGTGCCAGCAGTCCTTGGACAGGGGCCCTATTGGAGCAGTACTTC
TRBJ1-2,.,TRBV6-5,.,CASSYSPGNYGYTF,TGTGCCAGCAGTTACAGCCCCGGAAACTATGGCTACACCTTC
TRBJ2-1,TRBD2,TRBV29-1,many,CSVGETSGGATNRNEQFF,TGCAGCGTTGGTGAGACTAGCGGGGGGGCCACAAACAGGAATGAGCAGTTCTTC
TRBJ1-1,.,TRBV10-3,.,CAISESGGNTEAFF,TGTGCCATCAGTGAGTCGGGCGGGAACACTGAAGCTTTCTTT
TRBJ2-3,.,TRBV14,.,CASSPTRTGFYPDTQYF,TGTGCCAGCAGCCCGACCCGGACGGGGTTCTACCCAGATACGCAGTATTTT
TRBJ2-4,TRBD1,TRBV20-1,few,CSASIQGENIQYF,TGCAGTGCTAGTATCCAGGGGGAAAACATTCAGTACTTC